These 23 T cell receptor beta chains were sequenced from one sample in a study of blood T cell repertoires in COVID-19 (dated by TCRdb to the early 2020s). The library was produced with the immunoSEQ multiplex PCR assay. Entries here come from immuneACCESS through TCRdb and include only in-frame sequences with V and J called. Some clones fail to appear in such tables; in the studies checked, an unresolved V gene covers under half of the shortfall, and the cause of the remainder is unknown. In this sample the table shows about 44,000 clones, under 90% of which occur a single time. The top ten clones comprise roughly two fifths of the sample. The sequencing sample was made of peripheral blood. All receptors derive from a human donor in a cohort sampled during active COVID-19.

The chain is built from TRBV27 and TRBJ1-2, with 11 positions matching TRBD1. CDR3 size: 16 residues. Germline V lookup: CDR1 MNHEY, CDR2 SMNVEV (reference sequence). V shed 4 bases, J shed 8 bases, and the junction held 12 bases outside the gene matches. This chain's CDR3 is CASSYLPGQGVEGYTF. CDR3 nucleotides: TGTGCCAGCAGTTATCTACCGGGACAGGGGGTGGAGGGCTACACCTTC.

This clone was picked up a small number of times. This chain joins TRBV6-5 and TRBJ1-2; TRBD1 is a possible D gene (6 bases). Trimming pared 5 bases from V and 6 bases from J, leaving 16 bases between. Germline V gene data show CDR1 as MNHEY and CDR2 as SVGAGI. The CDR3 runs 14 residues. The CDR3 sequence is CASSPGASIHGYTF. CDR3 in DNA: TGTGCCAGCAGTCCAGGGGCTTCGATCCATGGCTACACCTTC.

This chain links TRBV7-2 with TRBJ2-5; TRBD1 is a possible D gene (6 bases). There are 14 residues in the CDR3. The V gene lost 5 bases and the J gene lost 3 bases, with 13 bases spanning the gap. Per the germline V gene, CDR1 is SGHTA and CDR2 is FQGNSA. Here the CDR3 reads CASSPEGGKETQYF. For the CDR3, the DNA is TGTGCCAGCAGCCCGGAAGGGGGAAAAGAGACCCAGTACTTC.

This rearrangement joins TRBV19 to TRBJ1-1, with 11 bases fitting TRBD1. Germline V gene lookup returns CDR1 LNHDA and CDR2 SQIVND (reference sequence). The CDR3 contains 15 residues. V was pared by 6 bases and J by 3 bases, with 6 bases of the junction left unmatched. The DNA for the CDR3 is TGTGCCAGTAGAACCGGACAGGGGGCGGACACTGAAGCTTTCTTT. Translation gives CASRTGQGADTEAFF.

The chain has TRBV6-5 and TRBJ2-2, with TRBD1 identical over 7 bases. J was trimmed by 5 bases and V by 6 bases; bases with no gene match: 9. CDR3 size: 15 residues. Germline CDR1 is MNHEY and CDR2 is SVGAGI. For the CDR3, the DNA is TGTGCCAGCAGCTACGACAGGGAAGGGACCGGGGAGCTGTTTTTT. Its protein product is CASSYDREGTGELFF.

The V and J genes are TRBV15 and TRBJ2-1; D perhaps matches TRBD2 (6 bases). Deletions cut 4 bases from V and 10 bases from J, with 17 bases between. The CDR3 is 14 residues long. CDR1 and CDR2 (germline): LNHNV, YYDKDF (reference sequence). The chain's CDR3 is CATSIGTGVAEQFF. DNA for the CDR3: TGTGCCACCAGCATAGGAACGGGGGTGGCGGAGCAGTTCTTC.

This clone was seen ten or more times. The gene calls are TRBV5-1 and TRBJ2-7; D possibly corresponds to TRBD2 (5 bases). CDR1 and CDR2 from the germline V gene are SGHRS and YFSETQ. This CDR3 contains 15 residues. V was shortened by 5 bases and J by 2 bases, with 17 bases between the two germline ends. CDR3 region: CASSLAHGGPYEQYF. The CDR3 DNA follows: TGCGCCAGCAGTCTGGCGCATGGAGGACCCTACGAGCAGTACTTC. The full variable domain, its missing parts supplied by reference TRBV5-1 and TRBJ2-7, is KAGVTQTPRYLIKTRGQQVTLSCSPISGHRSVSWYQQTPGQGLQFLFEYFSETQRNKGNFPGRFSGRQFSNSRSEMNVSTLELGDSALYLCASSLAHGGPYEQYFGPGTRLTVT.

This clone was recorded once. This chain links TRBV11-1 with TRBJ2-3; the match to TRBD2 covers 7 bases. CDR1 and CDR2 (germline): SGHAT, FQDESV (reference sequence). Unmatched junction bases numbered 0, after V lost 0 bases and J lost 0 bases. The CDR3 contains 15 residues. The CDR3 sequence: CASSLASGSTDTQYF. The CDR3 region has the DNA TGTGCCAGCAGCTTAGCTAGCGGGAGCACAGATACGCAGTATTTT.

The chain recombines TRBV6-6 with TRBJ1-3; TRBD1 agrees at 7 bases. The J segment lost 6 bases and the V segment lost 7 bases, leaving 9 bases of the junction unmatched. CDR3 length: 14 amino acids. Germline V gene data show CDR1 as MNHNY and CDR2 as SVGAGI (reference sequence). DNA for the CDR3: TGTGCCAGCACCCTAGGGGGACAGATAAACACCATATATTTT. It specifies CASTLGGQINTIYF.

The CDR3, as DNA: TGTGCCAGCAGTCCTGACTTTGTCGGGGGCTACACCTTC. Its protein product is CASSPDFVGGYTF. The chain has TRBV28 and TRBJ1-2; unclear D gene. Germline V gives CDR1 MDHEN, CDR2 SYDVKM. Between the trimmed V and J ends, which lost 5 bases and 8 bases, there was a span of 15 bases. The CDR3 contains 13 residues.

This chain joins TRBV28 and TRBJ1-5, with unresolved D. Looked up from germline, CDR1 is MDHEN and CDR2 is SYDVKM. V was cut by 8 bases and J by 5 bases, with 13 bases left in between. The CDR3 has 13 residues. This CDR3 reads CASSGPEDQPQHF. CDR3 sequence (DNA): TGTGCCAGCTCCGGCCCGGAGGATCAGCCCCAGCATTTT.

CDR3 sequence: CASSPFGDQPQHF. CDR3 coding DNA: TGTGCCAGCAGCCCGTTCGGGGATCAGCCCCAGCATTTT. The V call is TRBV7-2, the J call TRBJ1-5; D gene uncertain. V was clipped by 5 bases and J by 5 bases, with 10 bases between them. The germline CDR1 and CDR2 sequences are SGHTA and FQGNSA. This CDR3 contains 13 residues. The whole variable domain, filled in from reference TRBV7-2 and TRBJ1-5, reads GAGVSQSPSNKVTEKGKDVELRCDPISGHTALYWYRQSLGQGLEFLIYFQGNSAPDKSGLPSDRFSAERTGGSVSTLTIQRTQQEDSAVYLCASSPFGDQPQHFGDGTRLSIL.

CDR3 protein: CASVPQVNTEAFF. CDR3 coding DNA: TGTGCCAGCGTGCCACAGGTGAACACTGAAGCTTTCTTT. The chain links TRBV6-5 to TRBJ1-1, with D maybe TRBD1 (5 bases). Germline CDR1 is MNHEY and CDR2 is SVGAGI. The CDR3 extends over 13 amino acids. The germline V and J ends were trimmed by 8 bases and 0 bases, with 10 bases remaining between them.

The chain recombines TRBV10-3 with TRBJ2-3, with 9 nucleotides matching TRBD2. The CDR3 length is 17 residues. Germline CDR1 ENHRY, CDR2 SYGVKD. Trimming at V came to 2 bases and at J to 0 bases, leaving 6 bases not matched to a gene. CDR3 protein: CAISEGSGGPSTDTQYF. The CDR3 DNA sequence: TGTGCCATCAGTGAGGGTAGCGGGGGCCCAAGCACAGATACGCAGTATTTT.

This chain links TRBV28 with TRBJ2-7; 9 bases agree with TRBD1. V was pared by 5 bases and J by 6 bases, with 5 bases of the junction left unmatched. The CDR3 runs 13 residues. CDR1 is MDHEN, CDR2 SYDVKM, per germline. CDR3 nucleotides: TGTGCCAGCAGTACAACAGGGGGCGGCGAGCAGTACGTC. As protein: CASSTTGGGEQYV.

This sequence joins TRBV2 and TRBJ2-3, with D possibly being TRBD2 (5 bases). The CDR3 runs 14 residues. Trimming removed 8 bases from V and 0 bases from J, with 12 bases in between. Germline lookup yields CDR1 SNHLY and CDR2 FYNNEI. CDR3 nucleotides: TGTGCCAGCGAGGGATCCCGAAGCACAGATACGCAGTATTTT. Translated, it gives CASEGSRSTDTQYF.

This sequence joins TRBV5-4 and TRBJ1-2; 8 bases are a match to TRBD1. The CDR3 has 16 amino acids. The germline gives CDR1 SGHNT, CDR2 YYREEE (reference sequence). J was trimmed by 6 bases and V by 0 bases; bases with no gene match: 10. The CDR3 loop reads CASSLDRGGNYDGYTF. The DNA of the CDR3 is TGTGCCAGCAGCTTGGACAGGGGGGGGAACTATGATGGCTACACCTTC.

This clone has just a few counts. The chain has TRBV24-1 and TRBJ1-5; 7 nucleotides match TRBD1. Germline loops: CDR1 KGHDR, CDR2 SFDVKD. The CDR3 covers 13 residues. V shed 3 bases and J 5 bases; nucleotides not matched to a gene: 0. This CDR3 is CATSDQGDQPQHF. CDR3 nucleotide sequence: TGTGCCACCAGTGATCAGGGGGATCAGCCCCAGCATTTT.

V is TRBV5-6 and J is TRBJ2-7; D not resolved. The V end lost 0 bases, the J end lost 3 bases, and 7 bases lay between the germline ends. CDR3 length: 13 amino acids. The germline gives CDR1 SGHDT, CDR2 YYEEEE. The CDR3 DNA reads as TGTGCCAGCAGCTTGGTGGCAGGCTACGAGCAGTACTTC. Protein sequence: CASSLVAGYEQYF. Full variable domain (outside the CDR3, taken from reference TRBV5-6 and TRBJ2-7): DAGVTQSPTHLIKTRGQQVTLRCSPKSGHDTVSWYQQALGQGPQFIFQYYEEEERQRGNFPDRFSGHQFPNYSSELNVNALLLGDSALYLCASSLVAGYEQYFGPGTRLTVT.

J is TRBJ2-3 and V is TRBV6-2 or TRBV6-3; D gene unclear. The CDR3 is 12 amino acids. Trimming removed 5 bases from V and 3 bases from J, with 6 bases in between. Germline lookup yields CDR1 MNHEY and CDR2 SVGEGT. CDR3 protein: CASSRNTDTQYF. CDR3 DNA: TGTGCCAGCAGTCGTAATACAGATACGCAGTATTTT.

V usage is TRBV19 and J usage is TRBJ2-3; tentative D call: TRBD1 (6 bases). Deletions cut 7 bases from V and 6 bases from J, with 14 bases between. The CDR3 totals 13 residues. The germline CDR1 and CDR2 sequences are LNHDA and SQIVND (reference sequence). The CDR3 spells CASIGDKSDTQYF. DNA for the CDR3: TGTGCCAGTATTGGGGACAAAAGCGATACGCAGTATTTT.

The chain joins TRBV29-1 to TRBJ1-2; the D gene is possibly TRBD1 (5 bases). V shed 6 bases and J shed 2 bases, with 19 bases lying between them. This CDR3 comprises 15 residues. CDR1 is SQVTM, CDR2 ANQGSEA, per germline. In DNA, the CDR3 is TGCAGCGTGACCCCAAGGGGTTCCAGAAACTATGGCTACACCTTC. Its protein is CSVTPRGSRNYGYTF.

CDR3 nucleotides: TGTGCCAGCAGCCAAGACCTCACTCGGGACAGAGCTTCTAACTATGGCTACACCTTC. Protein sequence: CASSQDLTRDRASNYGYTF. The chain has TRBV3-1 (or the pseudogene TRBV3-2) and TRBJ1-2; 7 bases match TRBD1. Germline CDR1 and CDR2: LGHDT and YNNKEL (reference sequence). CDR3 size: 19 residues. J lost 0 bases, V lost 0 bases, and 13 bases had no gene match.